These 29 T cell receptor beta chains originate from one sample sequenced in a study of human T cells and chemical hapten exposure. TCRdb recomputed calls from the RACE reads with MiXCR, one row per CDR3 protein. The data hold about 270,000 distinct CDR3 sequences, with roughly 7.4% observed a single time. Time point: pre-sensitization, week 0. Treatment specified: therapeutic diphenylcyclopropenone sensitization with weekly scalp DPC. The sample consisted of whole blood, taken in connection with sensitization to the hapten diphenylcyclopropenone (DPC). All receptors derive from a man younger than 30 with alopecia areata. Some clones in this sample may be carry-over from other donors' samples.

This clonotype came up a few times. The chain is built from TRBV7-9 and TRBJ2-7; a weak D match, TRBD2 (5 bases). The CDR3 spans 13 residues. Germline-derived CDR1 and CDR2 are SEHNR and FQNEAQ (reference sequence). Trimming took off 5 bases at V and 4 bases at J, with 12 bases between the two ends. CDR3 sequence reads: CASSPPGRYEQYV. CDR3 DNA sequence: TGTGCCAGCAGCCCCCCGGGGAGATACGAGCAGTACGTC.

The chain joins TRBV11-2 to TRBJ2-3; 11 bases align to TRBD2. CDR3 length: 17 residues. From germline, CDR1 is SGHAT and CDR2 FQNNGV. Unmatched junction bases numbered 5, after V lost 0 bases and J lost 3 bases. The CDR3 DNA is TGTGCCAGCAGCTTAGATTTGGCTAGCGGGGGGACAGATACGCAGTATTTT. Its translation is CASSLDLASGGTDTQYF.

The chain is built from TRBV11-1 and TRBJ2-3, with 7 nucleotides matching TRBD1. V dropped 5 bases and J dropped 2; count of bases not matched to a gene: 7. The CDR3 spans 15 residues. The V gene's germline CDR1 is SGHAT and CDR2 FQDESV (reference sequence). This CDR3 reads CASSTRDRNTDTQYF. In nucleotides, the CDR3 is TGTGCCAGCAGCACCCGGGACAGAAACACAGATACGCAGTATTTT.

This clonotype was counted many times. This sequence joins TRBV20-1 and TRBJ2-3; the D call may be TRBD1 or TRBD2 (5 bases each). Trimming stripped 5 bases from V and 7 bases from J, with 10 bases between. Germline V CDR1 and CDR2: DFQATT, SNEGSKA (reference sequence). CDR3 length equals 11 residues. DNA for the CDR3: TGCAGTGCTGGGGGTCCGCATACGCAGTATTTT. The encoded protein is CSAGGPHTQYF.

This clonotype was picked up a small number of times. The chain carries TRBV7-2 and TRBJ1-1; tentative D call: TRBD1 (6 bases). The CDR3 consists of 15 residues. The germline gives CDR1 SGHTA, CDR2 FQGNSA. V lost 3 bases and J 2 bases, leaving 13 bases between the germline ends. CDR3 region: CASSFLRTDNTEAFF. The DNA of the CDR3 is TGTGCCAGCAGCTTTCTGAGGACAGACAACACTGAAGCTTTCTTT.

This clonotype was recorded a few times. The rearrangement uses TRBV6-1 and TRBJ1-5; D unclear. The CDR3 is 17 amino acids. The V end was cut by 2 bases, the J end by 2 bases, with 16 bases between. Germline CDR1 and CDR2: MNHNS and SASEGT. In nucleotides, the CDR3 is TGTGCCAGCAGTGAACTTCCGTCGGTGGATGGCAATCAGCCCCAGCATTTT. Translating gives CASSELPSVDGNQPQHF.

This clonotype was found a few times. The CDR3 protein is CASSLWTGSTDTQYF. The CDR3 coding sequence is TGTGCCAGCAGCCTATGGACAGGGAGCACAGATACGCAGTATTTT. This chain uses TRBV5-6 with TRBJ2-3, with 8 bases that match TRBD1. Losses at the gene ends were 4 bases for V and 0 bases for J; bases not matched to a gene: 4. Germline V gene sequence: CDR1 SGHDT, CDR2 YYEEEE. This CDR3 has 15 amino acids.

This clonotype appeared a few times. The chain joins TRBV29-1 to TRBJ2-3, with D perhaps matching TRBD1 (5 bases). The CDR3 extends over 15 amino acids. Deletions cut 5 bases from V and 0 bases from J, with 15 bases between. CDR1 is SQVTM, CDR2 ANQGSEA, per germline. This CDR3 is CSVHMDTSSTDTQYF. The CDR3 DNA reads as TGCAGCGTTCATATGGACACCTCGAGCACAGATACGCAGTATTTT.

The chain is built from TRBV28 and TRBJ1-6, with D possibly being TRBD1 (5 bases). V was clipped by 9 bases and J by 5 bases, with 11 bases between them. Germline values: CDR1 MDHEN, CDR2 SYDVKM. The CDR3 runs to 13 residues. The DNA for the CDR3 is TGTGCCAGGAAGACAGCTCATAATTCACCCCTCCACTTT. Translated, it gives CARKTAHNSPLHF.

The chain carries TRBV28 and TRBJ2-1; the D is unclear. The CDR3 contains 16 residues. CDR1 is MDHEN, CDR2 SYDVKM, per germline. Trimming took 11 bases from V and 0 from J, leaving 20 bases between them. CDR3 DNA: TGTGCCGGCCTACCCAAAGGGTTTAGCTCCTACAATGAGCAGTTCTTC. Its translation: CAGLPKGFSSYNEQFF.

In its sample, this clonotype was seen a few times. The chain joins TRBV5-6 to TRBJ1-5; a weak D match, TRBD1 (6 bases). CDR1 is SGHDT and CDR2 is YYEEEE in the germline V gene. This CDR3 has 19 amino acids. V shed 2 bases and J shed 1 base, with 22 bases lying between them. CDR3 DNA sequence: TGTGCCAGCAGCTTCAGGGGTTTGGGGGTCAGGTGGAGCAATCAGCCCCAGCATTTT. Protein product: CASSFRGLGVRWSNQPQHF.

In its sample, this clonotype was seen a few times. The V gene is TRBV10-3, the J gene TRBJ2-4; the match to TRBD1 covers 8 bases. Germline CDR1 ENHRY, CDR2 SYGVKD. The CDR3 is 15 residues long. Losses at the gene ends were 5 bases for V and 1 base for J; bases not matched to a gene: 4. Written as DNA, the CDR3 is TGTGCCATCAGTATCGGGGACAGGGCCAAAAACATTCAGTACTTC. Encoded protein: CAISIGDRAKNIQYF.

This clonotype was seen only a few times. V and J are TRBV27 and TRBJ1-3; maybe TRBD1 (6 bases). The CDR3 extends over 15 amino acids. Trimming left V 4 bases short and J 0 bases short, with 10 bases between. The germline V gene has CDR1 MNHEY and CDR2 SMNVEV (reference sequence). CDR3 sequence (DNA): TGTGCCAGCAGTTCGACAGGAGTCTCTGGAAACACCATATATTTT. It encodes CASSSTGVSGNTIYF.

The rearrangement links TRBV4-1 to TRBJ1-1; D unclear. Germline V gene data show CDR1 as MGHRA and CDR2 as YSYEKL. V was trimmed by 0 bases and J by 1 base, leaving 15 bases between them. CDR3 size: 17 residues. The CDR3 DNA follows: TGCGCCAGCAGCCAAGACGGACGGAGGATGGGGAACACTGAAGCTTTCTTT. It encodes CASSQDGRRMGNTEAFF.

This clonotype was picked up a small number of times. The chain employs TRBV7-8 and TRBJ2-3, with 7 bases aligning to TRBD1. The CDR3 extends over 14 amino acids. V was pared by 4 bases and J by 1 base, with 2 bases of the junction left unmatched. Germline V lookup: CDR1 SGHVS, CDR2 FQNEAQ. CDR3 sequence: CASSSGQRTDTQYF. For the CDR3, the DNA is TGTGCCAGCAGCTCGGGACAGCGCACAGATACGCAGTATTTT. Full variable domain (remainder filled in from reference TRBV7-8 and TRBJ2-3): GAGVSQSPRYKVAKRGQDVALRCDPISGHVSLFWYQQALGQGPEFLTYFQNEAQLDKSGLPSDRFFAERPEGSVSTLKIQRTQQEDSAVYLCASSSGQRTDTQYFGPGTRLTVL.

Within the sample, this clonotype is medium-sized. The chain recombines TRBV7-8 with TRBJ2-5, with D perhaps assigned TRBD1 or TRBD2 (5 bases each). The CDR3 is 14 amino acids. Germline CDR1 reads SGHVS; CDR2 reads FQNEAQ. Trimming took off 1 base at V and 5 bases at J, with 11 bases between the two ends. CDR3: CASSLGGTGETQYF. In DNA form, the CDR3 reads TGTGCCAGCAGCTTAGGAGGGACGGGGGAGACCCAGTACTTC.

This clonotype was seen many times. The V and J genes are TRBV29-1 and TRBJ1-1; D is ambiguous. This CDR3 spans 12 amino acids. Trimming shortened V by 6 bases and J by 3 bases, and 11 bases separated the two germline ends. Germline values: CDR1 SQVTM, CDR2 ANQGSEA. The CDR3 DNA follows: TGCAGCGTCCTCCGAACGGACACTGAAGCTTTCTTT. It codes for CSVLRTDTEAFF.

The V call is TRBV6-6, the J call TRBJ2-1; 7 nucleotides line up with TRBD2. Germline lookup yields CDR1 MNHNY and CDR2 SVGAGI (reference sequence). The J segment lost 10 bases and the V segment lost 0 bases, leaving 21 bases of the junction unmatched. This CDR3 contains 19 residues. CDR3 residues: CASSYSIGGARGRASEQFF. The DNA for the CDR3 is TGTGCCAGCAGTTACTCCATTGGAGGAGCGCGGGGGAGGGCGTCGGAGCAGTTCTTC.

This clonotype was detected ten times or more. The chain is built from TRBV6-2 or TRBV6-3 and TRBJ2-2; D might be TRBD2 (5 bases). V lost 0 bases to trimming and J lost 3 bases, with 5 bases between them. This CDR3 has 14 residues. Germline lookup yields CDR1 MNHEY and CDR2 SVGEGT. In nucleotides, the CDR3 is TGTGCCAGCAGTTACTCGAGGGACACCGGGGAGCTGTTTTTT. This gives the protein CASSYSRDTGELFF.

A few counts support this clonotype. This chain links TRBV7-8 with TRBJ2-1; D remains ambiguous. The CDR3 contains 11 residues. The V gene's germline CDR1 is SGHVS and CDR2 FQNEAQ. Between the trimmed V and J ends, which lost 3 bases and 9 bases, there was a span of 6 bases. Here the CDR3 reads CASSFTGEQFF. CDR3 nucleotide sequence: TGTGCCAGCAGCTTTACCGGTGAGCAGTTCTTC.

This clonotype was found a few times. The CDR3 protein is CASTHRGTTPTENYGYTF. The CDR3 DNA reads TGTGCCAGCACCCACCGGGGGACGACCCCTACGGAGAACTATGGCTACACCTTC. This rearrangement joins TRBV28 to TRBJ1-2, with D perhaps matching TRBD1 (5 bases). CDR1 MDHEN and CDR2 SYDVKM come from the germline V gene. CDR3 length: 18 amino acids. The V gene lost 7 bases and the J gene lost 2 bases, with 26 bases spanning the gap.

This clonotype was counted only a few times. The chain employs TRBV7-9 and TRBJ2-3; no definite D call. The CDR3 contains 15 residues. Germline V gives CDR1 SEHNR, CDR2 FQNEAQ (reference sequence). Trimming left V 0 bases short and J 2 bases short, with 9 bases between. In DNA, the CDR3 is TGTGCCAGCAGCTTAGCTAGACCCCTCACAGATACGCAGTATTTT. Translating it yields CASSLARPLTDTQYF. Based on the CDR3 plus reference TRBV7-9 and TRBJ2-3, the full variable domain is DTGVSQNPRHKITKRGQNVTFRCDPISEHNRLYWYRQTLGQGPEFLTYFQNEAQLEKSRLLSDRFSAERPKGSFSTLEIQRTEQGDSAMYLCASSLARPLTDTQYFGPGTRLTVL.

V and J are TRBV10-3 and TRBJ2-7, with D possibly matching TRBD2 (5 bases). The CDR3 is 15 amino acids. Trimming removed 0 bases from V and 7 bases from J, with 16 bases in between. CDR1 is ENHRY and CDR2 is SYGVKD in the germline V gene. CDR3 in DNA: TGTGCCATCAGTGAGTCGGGGAGACGGGCGGAGGAGCAGTACTTC. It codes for CAISESGRRAEEQYF.

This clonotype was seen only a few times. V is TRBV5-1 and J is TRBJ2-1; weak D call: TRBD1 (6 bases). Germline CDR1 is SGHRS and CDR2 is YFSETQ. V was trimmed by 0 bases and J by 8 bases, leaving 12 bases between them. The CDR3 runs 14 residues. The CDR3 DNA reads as TGCGCCAGCAGCTTGGAACAGGGTTGGGATGAGCAGTTCTTC. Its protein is CASSLEQGWDEQFF.

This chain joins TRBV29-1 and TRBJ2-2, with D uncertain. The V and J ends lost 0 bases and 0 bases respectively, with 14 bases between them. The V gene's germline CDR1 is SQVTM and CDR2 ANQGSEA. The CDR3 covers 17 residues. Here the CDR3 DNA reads TGCAGCGTTGAAGATCCGGGCAGGACCTCGAACACCGGGGAGCTGTTTTTT. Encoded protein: CSVEDPGRTSNTGELFF.

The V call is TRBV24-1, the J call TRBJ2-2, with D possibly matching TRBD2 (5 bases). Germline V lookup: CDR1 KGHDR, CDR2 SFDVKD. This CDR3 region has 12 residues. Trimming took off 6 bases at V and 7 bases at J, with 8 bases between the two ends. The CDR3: CATSLRDGELFF. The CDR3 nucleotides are TGTGCCACCAGTCTACGGGACGGGGAGCTGTTTTTT.

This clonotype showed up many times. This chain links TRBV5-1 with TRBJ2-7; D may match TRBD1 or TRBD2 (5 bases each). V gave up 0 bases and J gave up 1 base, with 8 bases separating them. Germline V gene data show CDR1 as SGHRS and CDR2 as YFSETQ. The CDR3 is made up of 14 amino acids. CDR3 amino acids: CASSLVGASYEQYV. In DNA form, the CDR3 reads TGCGCCAGCAGCTTGGTCGGGGCGTCCTACGAGCAGTACGTC.

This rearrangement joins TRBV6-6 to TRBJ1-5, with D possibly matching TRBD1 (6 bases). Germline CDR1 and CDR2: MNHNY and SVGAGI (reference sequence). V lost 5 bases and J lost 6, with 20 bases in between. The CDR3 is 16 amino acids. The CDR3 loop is CASSNLLQGYGQPQHF. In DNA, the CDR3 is TGTGCCAGCAGTAACCTCCTACAGGGTTACGGTCAGCCCCAGCATTTT.

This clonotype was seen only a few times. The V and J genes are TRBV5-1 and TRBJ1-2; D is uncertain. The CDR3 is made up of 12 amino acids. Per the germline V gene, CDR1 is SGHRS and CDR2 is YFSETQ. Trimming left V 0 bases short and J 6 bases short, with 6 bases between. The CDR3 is CASSLAADGYTF. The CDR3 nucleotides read TGCGCCAGCAGCTTGGCTGCGGATGGCTACACCTTC.